One sample yielded the 20 T cell receptor beta chains listed below, sequenced in a study of read filtering for tumor transcriptome and immune sequencing. From roughly 390 ng of RNA, a library with molecular barcoded alpha/delta and beta/gamma adaptors was made. TCRdb recomputed calls from the reads with MiXCR, one row per CDR3 protein. The table records 65,000 or so distinct CDR3 sequences, about 19% of them present only once. Specimen: a population of CD138-negative cells sorted from bone marrow. All receptors come from a donor aged 40 or over with multiple myeloma.

This clonotype has a count of ten or more. V is TRBV10-3 and J is TRBJ2-7; the D gene is possibly TRBD1 (6 bases). Germline CDR1 reads ENHRY; CDR2 reads SYGVKD. This CDR3 is built from 15 residues. V dropped 5 bases and J dropped 0 bases, with 14 bases sitting between them. The CDR3 region has the DNA TGTGCCATCAGTCAGGGACATCCGAGCTCCTACGAGCAGTACTTC. Translation gives CAISQGHPSSYEQYF.

This chain connects TRBV20-1 to TRBJ2-3; 10 positions match TRBD2. Germline V gene data show CDR1 as DFQATT and CDR2 as SNEGSKA (reference sequence). V lost 6 bases, J lost 2 bases, and 11 bases stayed unmatched. This CDR3 is built from 16 residues. Here the CDR3 DNA reads TGCAGTGCCGCCTCTAGCGGGGGCCGTATCACAGATACGCAGTATTTT. It yields the protein CSAASSGGRITDTQYF.

Ten or more counts support this clonotype. The V gene is TRBV12-3 or TRBV12-4, the J gene TRBJ2-1; D is uncertain. The CDR3 runs to 12 residues. Trimming removed 2 bases at V and 10 bases at J, with 9 bases between. CDR3 amino acids: CASSLFGQEQFF. In nucleotides, the CDR3 is TGTGCCAGCAGTTTATTTGGTCAGGAGCAGTTCTTC.

This clonotype showed up many times. The rearrangement links TRBV12-3 or TRBV12-4 to TRBJ2-7; D is possibly TRBD2 (5 bases). V lost 8 bases and J lost 6, with 17 bases in between. CDR3 length: 13 amino acids. For the CDR3, the DNA is TGTGCCAGCTCCACCCTCCGGGGTGGCGAGCAGTACTTC. This codes for CASSTLRGGEQYF.

This clonotype appeared many times. The chain combines TRBV12-3 or TRBV12-4 with TRBJ1-1; unclear D gene. CDR3 length: 13 residues. V was pared by 10 bases and J by 0 bases, with 12 bases between. This CDR3 is CATHTDMNTEAFF. The CDR3 DNA is TGTGCCACCCACACAGACATGAACACTGAAGCTTTCTTT.

This chain joins TRBV7-9 and TRBJ1-1; D might be TRBD1 (6 bases). V gave up 5 bases and J gave up 5 bases, with 15 bases separating them. The CDR3 runs to 14 residues. Germline V lookup: CDR1 SEHNR, CDR2 FQNEAQ (reference sequence). In DNA, the CDR3 is TGTGCCAGCAGCCCCGTGGGGGCGAGAACTGAAGCTTTCTTT. Translating gives CASSPVGARTEAFF.

Ten or more counts support this clonotype. The chain combines TRBV3-1 with TRBJ1-2; 9 positions agree with TRBD1. J lost 8 bases, V lost 2 bases, and 15 bases had no gene match. The CDR3 runs to 17 residues. CDR1 and CDR2 from the germline V gene are LGHDT and YNNKEL (reference sequence). Here the CDR3 reads CASSQWTGQGKVDGYTF. The CDR3 nucleotides are TGTGCCAGCAGCCAATGGACGGGACAGGGAAAGGTAGACGGCTACACCTTC.

In this sample, this clonotype turned up many times. In this CDR3 the conserved last residue, phenylalanine or tryptophan, is missing, so a read error is likely. No DNA is shown, since the ends of the CDR3 on it are uncertain; the CDR3 is the one TCRdb lists. V and J are TRBV28 and TRBJ2-5; TRBD1, the table's D call, was not compared with the DNA. The CDR3 numbers 11 amino acids, ends counted. Germline-derived CDR1 and CDR2 are MDHEN and SYDVKM. The CDR3 sequence is CASSLDSQETI.

This clonotype was detected many times. The V and J genes are TRBV20-1 and TRBJ2-7; no clear D. Trimming took off 4 bases at V and 5 bases at J, with 12 bases between the two ends. CDR1 and CDR2 from the germline V gene are DFQATT and SNEGSKA (reference sequence). The CDR3 consists of 12 residues. Here the CDR3 DNA reads TGCAGTGCTACCGCTCCGCGTGACGAGCAGTACTTC. Translating it yields CSATAPRDEQYF.

This clonotype has ten or more counts. The rearrangement joins TRBV12-3 or TRBV12-4 to TRBJ1-1; the D gene is possibly TRBD1 (5 bases). This CDR3 has 16 amino acids. V was pared by 5 bases and J by 0 bases, with 16 bases between. The CDR3 nucleotides read TGTGCCAGCAGTCGGGACGGTACCTACATGAACACTGAAGCTTTCTTT. Translation: CASSRDGTYMNTEAFF.

This clonotype has ten or more counts. This rearrangement joins TRBV10-3 to TRBJ1-2; 9 bases fit TRBD1. With 7 bases clipped from V and 2 bases from J, the junction kept 11 bases outside the gene matches. The CDR3 consists of 16 residues. CDR1 ENHRY and CDR2 SYGVKD come from the germline V gene. The CDR3 sequence is CAIKGGTGSWNYGYTF. The CDR3 DNA is TGTGCCATCAAGGGTGGGACAGGGAGTTGGAACTATGGCTACACCTTC.

This clonotype showed up many times. The CDR3 nucleotides are TGCGCCAGCAGCTTAAGCGGGAGACGAACAGATACGCAGTATTTT. This sequence encodes CASSLSGRRTDTQYF. J is TRBJ2-3 and V is TRBV5-1, with 8 nucleotides matching TRBD2. V was clipped by 2 bases and J by 3 bases; unmatched bases: 5. CDR3 length equals 15 residues. The germline gives CDR1 SGHRS, CDR2 YFSETQ.

On this clonotype: A far bigger clonotype differs at one base, so this is likely a read error. This chain connects TRBV6-1 to TRBJ2-7; tentatively, D is TRBD1 (6 bases). Trimming removed 5 bases from V and 3 bases from J, with 17 bases in between. Germline V gene lookup returns CDR1 MNHNS and CDR2 SASEGT. The CDR3 is 15 amino acids. The CDR3 reads CASSCYAGTIYEQYF. Here the CDR3 DNA reads TGTGCCAGCAGTTGCTACGCTGGGACAATCTACGAGCAGTACTTC.

This clonotype has ten or more counts. V usage is TRBV10-3 and J usage is TRBJ2-1; D is perhaps TRBD1 (6 bases). The CDR3 is 14 residues long. V lost 4 bases to trimming and J lost 5 bases, with 12 bases between them. CDR1 and CDR2 from the germline V gene are ENHRY and SYGVKD. In DNA, the CDR3 is TGTGCCATCAGTGGTACAGGGCCCGACAATGAGCAGTTCTTC. Protein sequence: CAISGTGPDNEQFF.

As concerns this clonotype: The junction departs from germline at one end; a sequencing error may be responsible. The chain uses TRBV20-1 and TRBJ2-1; no firm D call. This CDR3 region has 12 residues. Germline values: CDR1 DFQATT, CDR2 SNEGSKA (reference sequence). The CDR3 region is CSARGVYNERFF. The CDR3, as DNA: TGCAGTGCTAGAGGGGTCTACAATGAGCGGTTCTTC.

This clonotype was detected a few times. J is TRBJ1-1 and V is TRBV28; the D gene is possibly TRBD1 (5 bases). In germline, CDR1 is MDHEN, CDR2 SYDVKM. V gave up 4 bases and J gave up 1 base, with 16 bases separating them. The length of the CDR3 is 16 residues. The CDR3 DNA is TGTGCCAGCAGTTCGACAGCAATAGGGTCGAACACTGAAGCTTTCTTT. This sequence encodes CASSSTAIGSNTEAFF.

As to this clonotype: This may be a read error: a much more frequent sequence differs by one nucleotide. The genes are TRBV20-1 and TRBJ2-3, with D perhaps matching TRBD2 (5 bases). V was pared by 7 bases and J by 4 bases, with 12 bases between. The CDR3 totals 12 residues. CDR1 is DFQATT and CDR2 is SNEGSKA in the germline V gene (reference sequence). CDR3 residues: CSEEAPPDTQYF. The DNA of the CDR3 is TGCAGTGAGGAGGCCCCTCCAGATACGCAGTATTTT.

This clonotype came up many times. The chain links TRBV7-6 to TRBJ2-7; weak D call: TRBD2 (7 bases). Germline V gene sequence: CDR1 SGHVS, CDR2 FNYEAQ. With 3 bases removed from V and 0 bases from J, the gap between germline ends came to 12 bases. This CDR3 has 15 residues. In nucleotides, the CDR3 is TGTGCCAGCAGCTTGGGGGGGGCGGCCTCCTACGAGCAGTACTTC. It yields the protein CASSLGGAASYEQYF.

This clonotype has ten or more counts. The chain is built from TRBV7-9 and TRBJ2-3; D unresolved. The CDR3 runs to 12 residues. V dropped 6 bases and J dropped 2 bases, with 6 bases sitting between them. The germline V gene has CDR1 SEHNR and CDR2 FQNEAQ (reference sequence). CDR3 residues: CASSVATDTQYF. CDR3 nucleotides: TGTGCCAGCAGTGTTGCCACAGATACGCAGTATTTT.

This clonotype is medium-sized in the sample. The chain combines TRBV13 with TRBJ2-1; 12 nucleotides line up with TRBD2. The CDR3 runs to 14 residues. With 3 bases clipped from V and 9 bases from J, the junction kept 3 bases outside the gene matches. The germline V gene has CDR1 PRHDT and CDR2 FYEKMQ (reference sequence). The CDR3 sequence is CASSFLAGGTEQFF. Here the CDR3 DNA reads TGTGCCAGCAGCTTTCTAGCGGGGGGGACTGAGCAGTTCTTC. Combining the CDR3 with reference TRBV13 and TRBJ2-1 gives the whole variable domain AAGVIQSPRHLIKEKRETATLKCYPIPRHDTVYWYQQGPGQDPQFLISFYEKMQSDKGSIPDRFSAQQFSDYHSELNMSSLELGDSALYFCASSFLAGGTEQFFGPGTRLTVL.